The 11 T cell receptor beta chains in this list originate from one sample, sequenced in a study of T cell repertoires in cytomegalovirus infection. Their antigens remain unidentified. TCRdb itself ran the reads through MiXCR, one entry per CDR3 protein. The sample holds around 100,000 distinct CDR3 sequences, about a tenth seen once. The material sequenced was PBMCs, sequenced either directly or after in vitro stimulation (not recorded which). The origin of the receptors is a human donor in good health (CMV status not recorded). Some clones in this sample may be carry-over from other donors' samples.

CDR3 amino acids: CASSLLALSYNEQFF. In DNA, the CDR3 is TGCGCCAGCAGCTTGCTTGCGCTGTCCTACAATGAGCAGTTCTTC. V usage is TRBV5-1 and J usage is TRBJ2-1; no clear D gene. The CDR3 consists of 15 residues. The germline V and J ends were trimmed by 1 base and 1 base, with 9 bases remaining between them. CDR1 is SGHRS, CDR2 YFSETQ, per germline.

Only a few counts were recorded for this clonotype. The genes are TRBV6-5 and TRBJ2-6; no clear D. The CDR3 runs to 12 residues. The germline V gene has CDR1 MNHEY and CDR2 SVGAGI. V shed 9 bases and J shed 2 bases, with 5 bases lying between them. Here the CDR3 DNA reads TGTGCCAGTAAAACTGGGGCCAACGTCCTGACTTTC. Translating it yields CASKTGANVLTF.

J is TRBJ2-7 and V is TRBV6-5; D remains unclear. This CDR3 spans 12 amino acids. The germline gives CDR1 MNHEY, CDR2 SVGAGI. The V and J ends lost 6 bases and 2 bases respectively, with 8 bases between them. CDR3 amino acids: CASSPGPYEQYF. For the CDR3, the DNA is TGTGCCAGCAGCCCCGGCCCCTACGAGCAGTACTTC.

There are many counts of this clonotype. V gene TRBV6-1 combines with J gene TRBJ2-5; 8 bases are a match to TRBD2. Germline-derived CDR1 and CDR2 are MNHNS and SASEGT. The J segment lost 5 bases and the V segment lost 5 bases, leaving 10 bases of the junction unmatched. CDR3 length: 15 residues. CDR3: CASSTGTRVQETQYF. DNA of the CDR3: TGTGCCAGCAGTACTGGGACTAGGGTTCAGGAGACCCAGTACTTC.

This clonotype was seen a handful of times. This rearrangement joins TRBV7-6 to TRBJ1-3, with 8 bases lining up with TRBD1. Germline trimming cut 5 bases from V and 8 bases from J; bases unmatched to any gene: 8. Germline-derived CDR1 and CDR2 are SGHVS and FNYEAQ. The CDR3 loop spans 14 amino acids. CDR3 region: CASSLGTGKDTIYF. The CDR3 coding sequence is TGTGCCAGCAGCCTTGGGACAGGAAAGGACACCATATATTTT.

This clonotype came up many times. The chain couples TRBV10-3 to TRBJ2-5; D uncertain. The CDR3 covers 13 residues. V was cut by 3 bases and J by 1 base, with 6 bases left in between. Germline values: CDR1 ENHRY, CDR2 SYGVKD. The DNA of the CDR3 is TGTGCCATCAGTGATTCCCCCCAAGAGACCCAGTACTTC. It translates to CAISDSPQETQYF.

The table lists this clonotype with many counts. The chain combines TRBV27 with TRBJ1-4; D ambiguous. Trimming pared 6 bases from V and 3 bases from J, leaving 14 bases between. CDR3 size: 15 residues. Germline CDR1 and CDR2: MNHEY and SMNVEV (reference sequence). The CDR3 DNA reads as TGTGCCAGCAGCGCTACAGATGGGCCTAATGAAAAACTGTTTTTT. It translates to CASSATDGPNEKLFF.

The chain employs TRBV19 and TRBJ2-6; tentatively, D is TRBD2 (5 bases). The CDR3 length is 17 residues. From germline, CDR1 is LNHDA and CDR2 SQIVND (reference sequence). V was trimmed by 6 bases and J by 1 base, leaving 16 bases between them. CDR3 sequence reads: CASRDLDGMSGANVLTF. CDR3 coding DNA: TGTGCCAGTAGAGACTTGGACGGGATGTCTGGGGCCAACGTCCTGACTTTC.

This clonotype was seen a handful of times. This sequence joins TRBV11-1 and TRBJ2-2; D is unresolved. In germline, CDR1 is SGHAT, CDR2 FQDESV (reference sequence). Trimming pared 5 bases from V and 2 bases from J, leaving 9 bases between. The CDR3 is 14 amino acids. The CDR3 bases are TGTGCCAGCAGCCCCGGACCAAACACCGGGGAGCTGTTTTTT. Its translation: CASSPGPNTGELFF.

This clonotype was seen at least ten times. This chain joins TRBV19 and TRBJ2-1, with D tentatively TRBD2 (6 bases). The V gene's germline CDR1 is LNHDA and CDR2 SQIVND (reference sequence). This CDR3 spans 15 amino acids. Trimming removed 4 bases from V and 4 bases from J, with 14 bases in between. CDR3 sequence: CASSRGESLYNEQFF. DNA for the CDR3: TGTGCCAGTAGTAGGGGGGAGAGTCTGTACAATGAGCAGTTCTTC.

This clonotype was seen a few times. This chain links TRBV6-2 or TRBV6-3 with TRBJ2-5, with unresolved D. Germline CDR1 is MNHEY and CDR2 is SVGEGT. V shed 4 bases and J shed 0 bases, with 9 bases lying between them. The CDR3 has 14 amino acids. The CDR3 coding sequence is TGTGCCAGCAGTTCTCCCCAGTACCAAGAGACCCAGTACTTC. Its translation: CASSSPQYQETQYF.